This T cell receptor (beta chain) was captured in a study of T cell responses to AZD1222 COVID-19 vaccine. This clone was detected once. Antigen unknown. Using immunoSEQ multiplex PCR, the repertoire was profiled, and TCRdb retains in-frame clones only, with some absent. This table holds about 120,000 clones, 85% to 95% found once. Study-wide results and limits: Scientists sampled the repertoires only once the peak T cell response had passed. Vaccine-related CD4 TCRs covered spike, predominating at 160-218 and 743-854. Only a handful of AZD1222 recipients, more than five in all, had baseline seropositivity. Reportedly, nearly half the spike-specific TCRs target unmutated variant regions.

The sample was peripheral blood, taken 28 days after the second AZD1222 dose. This clonotype originated in an adult who received the AZD1222 COVID-19 vaccine.

For the CDR3, the DNA is TGTGCCAGCAGCACCCTAACAGGGGAAAGGGGGGAGTACTTC. It translates to CASSTLTGERGEYF. The J gene is TRBJ2-7, the V gene TRBV7-9, with a weak D call TRBD1 (7 bases). This CDR3 spans 14 amino acids. Trimming took 5 bases from V and 11 from J, leaving 22 bases between them. CDR1 and CDR2 (germline): SEHNR, FQNEAQ (reference sequence).